This TCR beta chain came from a study of T cell responses to AZD1222 COVID-19 vaccine. Study-wide findings and caveats: Spike-specific TCR breadth and depth grew following two AZD1222 doses. Baseline serology detected seropositivity in only six AZD1222 recipients. White British donors predominated, females outnumbered males, and clonal diversity was possibly underestimated. Nearly half of the spike-specific TCRs reportedly recognize variant regions that carry no mutations.

Note on this clone: Its antigen is not known.

Trimming cost V 10 bases and J 0 bases, with 13 bases left between them. The CDR3 length is 13 residues. Germline V gene sequence: CDR1 ENHRY, CDR2 SYGVKD. Sequencing used immunoSEQ multiplex PCR; TCRdb keeps in-frame clones, though not all of them. This sample has some 120,000 clones, with roughly 84% found just once. This sequence was found in an adult in good health. The sequences come from peripheral blood, collected on day 0 of AZD1222 vaccination. V usage is TRBV10-3 and J usage is TRBJ2-7; D unclear. CDR3 loop: CATCGGVSYEQYF. The CDR3 bases are TGTGCCACTTGCGGTGGGGTCTCCTACGAGCAGTACTTC.